This is a list of T cell receptor beta chains from one sample in a study of T-cell memory formation after mild COVID-19. Each CDR3 protein is one row after TCRdb ran MiXCR on the 5' RACE reads. The sample carries under 200,000 distinct CDR3 sequences, approximately 10% recorded once. The sample comprised PBMCs or a T cell subset sorted from them (not recorded which). These receptors all come from a man between 18 and 35 years old who had mild COVID-19 (a few samples of this study predate the infection). Cell type and time point are not known. Both conserved end residues are part of each CDR3. A D gene is named only where the DNA matches it firmly. Size is stated for part of the rows, as once, few or many counts, or as a class when the clone is expanded.

clone size: .; V gene: TRBV5-1; D gene: .; J gene: TRBJ2-5; CDR3 protein: CASSASGTVQETQYF; CDR3 DNA: TGCGCCAGCAGCGCGAGTGGGACTGTCCAAGAGACCCAGTACTTC
clone size: .; V gene: TRBV9; D gene: TRBD2; J gene: TRBJ2-1; CDR3 protein: CASRGLAGDVNEQFF; CDR3 DNA: TGTGCCAGCAGGGGACTAGCGGGGGACGTCAATGAGCAGTTCTTC
clone size: few; V gene: TRBV27; D gene: TRBD1; J gene: TRBJ2-4; CDR3 protein: CASSPRQGHIQYF; CDR3 DNA: TGTGCCAGTTCCCCGCGACAGGGGCACATTCAGTACTTC
clone size: .; V gene: TRBV10-3; D gene: TRBD2; J gene: TRBJ2-3; CDR3 protein: CATAGTTNTDTQYF; CDR3 DNA: TGTGCCACCGCCGGGACTACGAACACAGATACGCAGTATTTT
clone size: many; V gene: TRBV7-9; D gene: .; J gene: TRBJ2-2; CDR3 protein: CASSPAEGSGELFF; CDR3 DNA: TGTGCCAGCAGCCCGGCCGAGGGATCCGGGGAGCTGTTTTTT
clone size: few; V gene: TRBV29-1; D gene: .; J gene: TRBJ2-7; CDR3 protein: CSVVSAGYEQYF; CDR3 DNA: TGCAGCGTTGTGTCGGCCGGCTACGAGCAGTACTTC
clone size: many; V gene: TRBV20-1; D gene: .; J gene: TRBJ2-7; CDR3 protein: CSASWQTGEQYF; CDR3 DNA: TGCAGTGCTAGCTGGCAAACCGGCGAGCAGTACTTC
clone size: .; V gene: TRBV7-9; D gene: TRBD2; J gene: TRBJ2-1; CDR3 protein: CASSSMTSGHNEQFF; CDR3 DNA: TGTGCCAGCAGTTCTATGACTAGCGGTCACAATGAGCAGTTCTTC
clone size: few; V gene: TRBV6-5; D gene: .; J gene: TRBJ1-1; CDR3 protein: CASTNGDTEAFF; CDR3 DNA: TGTGCCAGCACCAACGGGGACACTGAAGCTTTCTTT
clone size: .; V gene: TRBV20-1; D gene: .; J gene: TRBJ2-1; CDR3 protein: CSARVGASYNEQFF; CDR3 DNA: TGCAGTGCTAGAGTAGGCGCCTCCTACAATGAGCAGTTCTTC
clone size: .; V gene: TRBV20-1; D gene: .; J gene: TRBJ2-7; CDR3 protein: CSARDQTQTYEQYF; CDR3 DNA: TGCAGTGCTAGAGATCAGACACAAACCTACGAGCAGTACTTC
clone size: few; V gene: TRBV2; D gene: TRBD1; J gene: TRBJ1-4; CDR3 protein: CASIPGQGRREKLFF; CDR3 DNA: TGTGCCAGCATCCCGGGACAGGGGCGTCGTGAAAAACTGTTTTTT
clone size: few; V gene: TRBV7-2; D gene: .; J gene: TRBJ2-4; CDR3 protein: CASSTGEGNIQYF; CDR3 DNA: TGTGCCAGCAGTACAGGGGAGGGGAACATTCAGTACTTC
clone size: few; V gene: TRBV6-2/TRBV6-3; D gene: .; J gene: TRBJ1-5; CDR3 protein: CASSYVAGRQPQHF; CDR3 DNA: TGTGCCAGCAGTTACGTCGCGGGGAGGCAGCCCCAGCATTTT
clone size: few; V gene: TRBV7-2; D gene: .; J gene: TRBJ1-3; CDR3 protein: CASSLGGPSGNTIYF; CDR3 DNA: TGTGCCAGCAGCTTGGGGGGGCCCTCTGGAAACACCATATATTTT
clone size: .; V gene: TRBV6-2/TRBV6-3; D gene: .; J gene: TRBJ2-7; CDR3 protein: CASSFRGKGYEQYF; CDR3 DNA: TGTGCCAGCAGTTTTCGGGGAAAAGGTTACGAGCAGTACTTC
clone size: .; V gene: TRBV7-2; D gene: .; J gene: TRBJ1-6; CDR3 protein: CASSEYAGSPLHF; CDR3 DNA: TGTGCCAGCAGCGAATATGCGGGCTCACCCCTCCACTTT
clone size: few; V gene: TRBV9; D gene: .; J gene: TRBJ2-2; CDR3 protein: CASSPRGLGDTGELFF; CDR3 DNA: TGTGCCAGCAGCCCCAGGGGCCTTGGGGACACCGGGGAGCTGTTTTTT
clone size: many; V gene: TRBV18; D gene: .; J gene: TRBJ1-1; CDR3 protein: CASSPRNLNTEAFF; CDR3 DNA: TGTGCCAGCTCACCAAGGAATTTGAACACTGAAGCTTTCTTT
clone size: .; V gene: TRBV10-3; D gene: TRBD1; J gene: TRBJ2-3; CDR3 protein: CATTGADTQYF; CDR3 DNA: TGTGCCACTACAGGGGCTGATACGCAGTATTTT
clone size: .; V gene: TRBV25-1; D gene: .; J gene: TRBJ2-4; CDR3 protein: CARNIPQGDIQYF; CDR3 DNA: TGTGCCAGAAATATCCCACAGGGAGACATTCAGTACTTC
clone size: .; V gene: TRBV18; D gene: .; J gene: TRBJ1-2; CDR3 protein: CASSPNRGQQDGYTF; CDR3 DNA: TGTGCCAGCTCACCGAATCGAGGGCAGCAGGATGGCTACACCTTC
clone size: few; V gene: TRBV27; D gene: .; J gene: TRBJ1-5; CDR3 protein: CASSPPGATNQPQHF; CDR3 DNA: TGTGCCAGCAGCCCACCCGGGGCTACGAATCAGCCCCAGCATTTT
clone size: few; V gene: TRBV7-2; D gene: .; J gene: TRBJ1-4; CDR3 protein: CASSFGGYNEKLFF; CDR3 DNA: TGTGCCAGCAGCTTTGGGGGTTATAATGAAAAACTGTTTTTT
clone size: .; V gene: TRBV7-2; D gene: TRBD1; J gene: TRBJ1-6; CDR3 protein: CASSPGQVTTPLHF; CDR3 DNA: TGTGCCAGCAGCCCCGGACAGGTTACGACACCCCTCCACTTT
clone size: few; V gene: TRBV5-1; D gene: TRBD1; J gene: TRBJ1-1; CDR3 protein: CASSPGTGSVGEAFF; CDR3 DNA: TGCGCCAGCAGCCCCGGGACAGGGTCGGTAGGTGAAGCTTTCTTT
clone size: few; V gene: TRBV4-3; D gene: TRBD1; J gene: TRBJ2-5; CDR3 protein: CASSPTPDRGETQYF; CDR3 DNA: TGCGCCAGCAGCCCCACCCCAGACAGGGGGGAGACCCAGTACTTC
clone size: .; V gene: TRBV5-1; D gene: .; J gene: TRBJ2-2; CDR3 protein: CASTSFRVNTGELFF; CDR3 DNA: TGCGCCAGCACTAGCTTCCGAGTCAACACCGGGGAGCTGTTTTTT
clone size: few; V gene: TRBV6-2/TRBV6-3; D gene: .; J gene: TRBJ2-6; CDR3 protein: CASGDSGANVLTF; CDR3 DNA: TGTGCCAGTGGAGACTCTGGGGCCAACGTCCTGACTTTC
clone size: few; V gene: TRBV20-1; D gene: .; J gene: TRBJ2-7; CDR3 protein: CSARSQTYEQYF; CDR3 DNA: TGCAGTGCTAGAAGTCAGACCTACGAGCAGTACTTC
clone size: many; V gene: TRBV20-1; D gene: .; J gene: TRBJ2-7; CDR3 protein: CSASKAGAREQYF; CDR3 DNA: TGCAGTGCTAGTAAGGCAGGGGCGAGGGAGCAGTACTTC
clone size: many; V gene: TRBV7-2; D gene: TRBD2; J gene: TRBJ2-7; CDR3 protein: CASSPWGSGGYEQYF; CDR3 DNA: TGTGCCAGCAGCCCCTGGGGTAGCGGGGGCTACGAGCAGTACTTC
clone size: few; V gene: TRBV5-1; D gene: .; J gene: TRBJ1-1; CDR3 protein: CASSPGRGLTSEAFF; CDR3 DNA: TGCGCCAGCAGCCCTGGAAGGGGCCTAACGTCTGAAGCTTTCTTT
clone size: .; V gene: TRBV9; D gene: .; J gene: TRBJ2-5; CDR3 protein: CASSSPSGTSGNYQETQYF; CDR3 DNA: TGTGCCAGCAGCTCCCCATCCGGGACATCGGGCAACTACCAAGAGACCCAGTACTTC
clone size: few; V gene: TRBV5-1; D gene: .; J gene: TRBJ1-4; CDR3 protein: CASSPTGSTNEKLFF; CDR3 DNA: TGCGCCAGCAGCCCTACAGGTAGCACTAATGAAAAACTGTTTTTT
clone size: few; V gene: TRBV6-5; D gene: .; J gene: TRBJ1-1; CDR3 protein: CASSSRAVNTEAFF; CDR3 DNA: TGTGCCAGCAGTTCCCGCGCGGTGAACACTGAAGCTTTCTTT
clone size: many; V gene: TRBV29-1; D gene: TRBD1; J gene: TRBJ2-7; CDR3 protein: CSGGTAEQYF; CDR3 DNA: TGCAGCGGGGGGACAGCAGAGCAGTACTTC
clone size: .; V gene: TRBV11-2; D gene: TRBD2; J gene: TRBJ2-3; CDR3 protein: CASSLTLSSGGGTDTQYF; CDR3 DNA: TGTGCCAGCAGCTTAACCCTCTCTAGCGGGGGGGGCACAGATACGCAGTATTTT
clone size: .; V gene: TRBV10-3; D gene: .; J gene: TRBJ2-3; CDR3 protein: CAISESQGGTQYF; CDR3 DNA: TGTGCCATCAGTGAGTCGCAAGGGGGTACGCAGTATTTT
clone size: .; V gene: TRBV12-3/TRBV12-4; D gene: .; J gene: TRBJ2-1; CDR3 protein: CASRYTTGPSYNEQFF; CDR3 DNA: TGTGCCAGCAGATATACCACAGGGCCATCCTACAATGAGCAGTTCTTC
clone size: .; V gene: TRBV28; D gene: .; J gene: TRBJ1-5; CDR3 protein: CASKTGGNQPQHF; CDR3 DNA: TGTGCCAGCAAAACAGGAGGGAATCAGCCCCAGCATTTT
clone size: many; V gene: TRBV6-5; D gene: .; J gene: TRBJ1-5; CDR3 protein: CASSYSGPFQPQHF; CDR3 DNA: TGTGCCAGCAGTTACTCCGGCCCGTTTCAGCCCCAGCATTTT
clone size: once; V gene: TRBV5-1; D gene: TRBD1; J gene: TRBJ1-2; CDR3 protein: CASSFDRGEIYGYTF; CDR3 DNA: TGCGCCAGCAGCTTCGACAGGGGAGAGATCTATGGCTACACCTTC
clone size: few; V gene: TRBV29-1; D gene: TRBD1; J gene: TRBJ2-3; CDR3 protein: CSVGGQFPTDTQYF; CDR3 DNA: TGCAGCGTTGGGGGACAGTTCCCCACAGATACGCAGTATTTT
clone size: few; V gene: TRBV11-2; D gene: .; J gene: TRBJ2-1; CDR3 protein: CASSPLAPRTVKSSYNEQFF; CDR3 DNA: TGTGCCAGCAGTCCCCTAGCGCCCAGGACGGTCAAGAGCTCCTACAATGAGCAGTTCTTC
clone size: .; V gene: TRBV28; D gene: TRBD1; J gene: TRBJ1-2; CDR3 protein: CATTTGEIYGYTF; CDR3 DNA: TGTGCCACCACGACAGGGGAGATATATGGCTACACCTTC
clone size: .; V gene: TRBV7-8; D gene: TRBD1; J gene: TRBJ1-5; CDR3 protein: CASSPRGVGTGNNQPQHF; CDR3 DNA: TGTGCCAGCAGCCCACGGGGGGTCGGGACAGGGAACAATCAGCCCCAGCATTTT
clone size: .; V gene: TRBV18; D gene: .; J gene: TRBJ1-4; CDR3 protein: CASSPRGNNEKLFF; CDR3 DNA: TGTGCCAGCTCACCACGGGGAAATAATGAAAAACTGTTTTTT
clone size: few; V gene: TRBV12-3/TRBV12-4; D gene: .; J gene: TRBJ2-5; CDR3 protein: CASSFWVLETQYF; CDR3 DNA: TGTGCCAGCAGTTTTTGGGTTCTGGAGACCCAGTACTTC
clone size: .; V gene: TRBV18; D gene: .; J gene: TRBJ2-5; CDR3 protein: CASSLDPGRTGTQYF; CDR3 DNA: TGTGCCAGCTCCCTAGACCCGGGCCGTACCGGGACCCAGTACTTC
clone size: few; V gene: TRBV7-2; D gene: .; J gene: TRBJ1-5; CDR3 protein: CASAQFPNQPQHF; CDR3 DNA: TGTGCCAGCGCCCAGTTTCCCAATCAGCCCCAGCATTTT
clone size: many; V gene: TRBV9; D gene: .; J gene: TRBJ2-2; CDR3 protein: CASSSGAFRELFF; CDR3 DNA: TGTGCCAGCAGCTCCGGGGCTTTCCGGGAGCTGTTTTTT
clone size: .; V gene: TRBV5-1; D gene: .; J gene: TRBJ2-2; CDR3 protein: CASSLDQRAGELFF; CDR3 DNA: TGCGCCAGCAGCTTGGATCAACGCGCCGGGGAGCTGTTTTTT